Below, one T cell receptor (beta chain) is given with its context. As yet, its antigen is unknown. The data stem from a study of cytotoxic CD8 clonotypes in ibrutinib-treated CLL. Trimming removed 6 bases from V and 3 bases from J, with 30 bases in between. The length of the CDR3 is 19 residues. CDR1 and CDR2 (germline): SGHRS, YFSETQ. Sequencing was performed with immunoSEQ multiplex PCR; in TCRdb, only in-frame clones are kept and a portion is missing. Of approximately 45,000 clones listed, approximately 65% are singletons. Study conclusions and caveats: Clonality increased with ibrutinib response but returned toward baseline at progression.

The material was PBMCs, obtained after 24 months of ibrutinib treatment. The gene calls are TRBV5-1 and TRBJ1-1; D may be TRBD1 (6 bases). The source of this sequence is a human donor with chronic lymphocytic leukemia. The CDR3 sequence: CASTLRESGAPPEDTEAFF. The CDR3 DNA follows: TGCGCCAGCACCCTAAGAGAGTCGGGGGCGCCCCCGGAGGACACTGAAGCTTTCTTT.